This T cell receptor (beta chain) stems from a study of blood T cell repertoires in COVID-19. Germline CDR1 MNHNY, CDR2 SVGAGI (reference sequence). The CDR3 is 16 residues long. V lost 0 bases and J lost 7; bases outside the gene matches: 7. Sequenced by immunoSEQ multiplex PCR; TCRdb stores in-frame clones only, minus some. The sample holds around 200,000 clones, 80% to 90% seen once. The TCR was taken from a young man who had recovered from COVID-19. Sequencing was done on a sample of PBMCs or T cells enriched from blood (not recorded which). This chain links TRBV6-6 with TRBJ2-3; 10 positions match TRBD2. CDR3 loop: CASSYSSGGQGNTQYF. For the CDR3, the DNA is TGTGCCAGCAGTTACTCTAGCGGGGGGCAAGGAAATACGCAGTATTTT.